The entry below describes one T cell receptor beta chain. TCRdb re-derived calls from the RT-PCR reads in MiXCR, one entry per CDR3 protein. Among 150,000 to 200,000 distinct CDR3 sequences listed, approximately 24% were seen once. Germline V gene lookup returns CDR1 MGHDK and CDR2 SYGVNS. The length of the CDR3 is 14 residues. V lost 3 bases to trimming and J lost 3 bases, with 11 bases between them. The source of the sample is a study of patients and donors after allogeneic stem cell transplantation. This sequence was found in a human donor who was either an allogeneic HSCT recipient or a stem cell or donor lymphocyte infusion donor (not recorded which). It is not recorded whose cells these are; they may come from a transplant donor. The sequencing input was blood, either unsorted or a sorted T cell fraction (not recorded which). The chain joins TRBV25-1 to TRBJ1-2, with unresolved D. CDR3 in amino acids: CASSEAGRYYGYTF. In nucleotides, the CDR3 is TGTGCCAGCAGTGAGGCCGGGAGATACTATGGCTACACCTTC.